The clone carrying this T cell receptor beta chain has more than one count but fewer than ten. What it binds is unknown. V shed 3 bases, J shed 3 bases, and the junction held 7 bases outside the gene matches. Germline loops: CDR1 SGDLS, CDR2 YYNGEE. This CDR3 is built from 16 residues. This record belongs to a study of T cells in Graves' hyperthyroidism and ophthalmopathy. RNA transcripts were the template for amplifying TCR beta CDR3 regions. The TCR CDR3 first-round RT-PCR relied on the HTBI primer set. TCRdb called the multiplex PCR reads again in MiXCR, with one record for every CDR3 protein. The data show about 640,000 distinct CDR3 sequences, around 21% seen once. Study-level findings and limits: Before onset, by a median of approximately 5.9 months, the model predicted ophthalmopathy.

Used for diagnoses were clinical symptoms, serum thyroxine and TRAb, thyroid ultrasound and orbital computed tomography. PBMCs came from over 8.5 ml fresh peripheral blood. The chain combines TRBV9 with TRBJ2-3; 10 bases agree with TRBD2. Source material: blood. This receptor was identified in a man in his thirties or forties with Graves' ophthalmopathy. The CDR3 nucleotides read TGTGCCAGCAGCGACGGGACTAGCGCGACGACAGATACGCAGTATTTT. Its protein product is CASSDGTSATTDTQYF.